This T cell receptor (beta chain) appears in the sequencing data of a study of blood T cell repertoires in COVID-19. For the study at large: Some COVID-19 samples were acute and others convalescent; all came from the United States, Italy and Spain. The analysed material was cDNA or gDNA that came from T cells, B-cell-depleted T cells, or PBMCs.

Trimming removed 5 bases from V and 7 bases from J, with 17 bases in between. From germline, CDR1 is MGHRA and CDR2 YSYEKL. This CDR3 is 15 amino acids long. Per the original data handling: Nucleated cell counts were estimated from reference gene primer amplification. Profiling relied on immunoSEQ multiplex PCR, and the TCRdb table lists in-frame clones only, not all of them. D and trimming come from the DNA, and the V and J calls and clone size come from that table. Here the sample spans around 250,000 clones, 70% to 90% being singletons. The receptor's source is a man younger than 30 who had recovered from COVID-19. Sequenced input: PBMCs or T cells enriched from blood (not recorded which). This chain links TRBV4-1 with TRBJ2-2; D ambiguous. The CDR3 here is CASSVPPQVGGELFF. The CDR3, as DNA: TGCGCCAGCAGCGTACCCCCGCAGGTGGGCGGGGAGCTGTTTTTT.